Listed here are 25 T cell receptor beta chains from one sample, sequenced in a study of T cell responses to AZD1222 COVID-19 vaccine. Data came from immunoSEQ multiplex PCR; TCRdb stores just in-frame clones and leaves some out. The sample lists around 120,000 clones; about 92% were seen once. The material was peripheral blood, obtained 28 days after the second AZD1222 dose. These TCRs come from an adult who received the AZD1222 COVID-19 vaccine.

The chain is built from TRBV7-8 and TRBJ2-5; the match to TRBD2 covers 12 bases. This CDR3 has 17 residues. Germline lookup yields CDR1 SGHVS and CDR2 FQNEAQ. With 0 bases clipped from V and 13 bases from J, the junction kept 15 bases outside the gene matches. CDR3 sequence: CASSLALAGGRGVKLYF. CDR3 sequence (DNA): TGTGCCAGCAGCTTAGCCCTAGCGGGGGGGCGGGGCGTGAAATTGTACTTC.

The DNA for the CDR3 is TGTGCCAGCAGCTTAGAGGCGGGGGCTTGGGATACGCAGTATTTT. Translation gives CASSLEAGAWDTQYF. The rearrangement uses TRBV7-6 and TRBJ2-3, with a weak D call TRBD2 (7 bases). Germline V lookup: CDR1 SGHVS, CDR2 FNYEAQ. This CDR3 region has 15 residues. The V end was cut by 1 base, the J end by 6 bases, with 14 bases between.

The chain recombines TRBV25-1 with TRBJ1-6; D may be TRBD1 (6 bases). CDR3 length equals 15 residues. The V end lost 3 bases, the J end lost 7 bases, and 13 bases lay between the germline ends. Germline CDR1 and CDR2: MGHDK and SYGVNS. The CDR3 region has the DNA TGTGCCAGCAGTGACGGACAGCGGAACAATTCACCCCTCCACTTT. It is translated as CASSDGQRNNSPLHF.

The J gene is TRBJ2-3, the V gene TRBV5-4, with 7 nucleotides matching TRBD2. From germline, CDR1 is SGHNT and CDR2 YYREEE (reference sequence). J gave up 1 base and V 2 bases, and 7 bases lay outside the gene matches. The CDR3 length is 16 residues. The DNA of the CDR3 is TGTGCCAGCAGCTTACTCGCTAGCGGTCGCACAGATACGCAGTATTTT. This gives the protein CASSLLASGRTDTQYF.

The chain employs TRBV15 and TRBJ1-2; the D is unclear. Germline lookup yields CDR1 LNHNV and CDR2 YYDKDF (reference sequence). This CDR3 comprises 11 residues. Trimming left V 6 bases short and J 4 bases short, with 6 bases between. The CDR3 spells CATSSSYGYTF. CDR3 coding DNA: TGTGCCACCAGTTCTAGCTATGGCTACACCTTC. The full variable domain, completed using reference TRBV15 and TRBJ1-2, is DAMVIQNPRYQVTQFGKPVTLSCSQTLNHNVMYWYQQKSSQAPKLLFHYYDKDFNNEADTPDNFQSRRPNTSFCFLDIRSPGLGDTAMYLCATSSSYGYTFGSGTRLTVV.

This clone showed up just a few times. This chain joins TRBV6-5 and TRBJ1-2, with TRBD1 matching over 7 bases. This CDR3 has 14 residues. Germline assignment: CDR1 MNHEY and CDR2 SVGAGI. V trimming: 7 bases; J trimming: 7 bases; junction bases outside the gene matches: 12. CDR3 in amino acids: CASTPSGQRTGYTF. CDR3 coding DNA: TGTGCCAGCACTCCATCGGGACAGCGGACTGGCTACACCTTC.

The CDR3 reads CSARDRETQYF. The CDR3 nucleotides are TGCAGTGCTAGAGATAGAGAGACCCAGTACTTC. The chain couples TRBV20-1 to TRBJ2-5; D is ambiguous. The CDR3 is made up of 11 amino acids. Trimming removed 0 bases from V and 4 bases from J, with 3 bases in between. Germline values: CDR1 DFQATT, CDR2 SNEGSKA (reference sequence).

The rearrangement uses TRBV2 and TRBJ1-4; D is unclear. The V end lost 3 bases, the J end lost 7 bases, and 9 bases lay between the germline ends. Germline CDR1 and CDR2: SNHLY and FYNNEI. This CDR3 is built from 13 residues. CDR3 DNA: TGTGCCAGCAGTGACGCCAGGTCTGAAAAACTGTTTTTT. Its protein is CASSDARSEKLFF.

The rearrangement links TRBV9 to TRBJ2-5; a possible D gene is TRBD2 (6 bases). CDR1 and CDR2 (germline): SGDLS, YYNGEE. CDR3 size: 14 residues. V was shortened by 0 bases and J by 4 bases, with 10 bases between the two germline ends. The DNA of the CDR3 is TGTGCCAGCAGCGTAGATACCGGGGGAGAGACCCAGTACTTC. Translating it yields CASSVDTGGETQYF. The full variable domain, completed using reference TRBV9 and TRBJ2-5, is DSGVTQTPKHLITATGQRVTLRCSPRSGDLSVYWYQQSLDQGLQFLIQYYNGEERAKGNILERFSAQQFPDLHSELNLSSLELGDSALYFCASSVDTGGETQYFGPGTRLLVL.

This CDR3 is CASSLVPGQGNYGYTF. The CDR3 nucleotides are TGTGCCAGCAGCTTAGTGCCGGGACAGGGTAACTATGGCTACACCTTC. J is TRBJ1-2 and V is TRBV7-2; 9 bases fit TRBD1. CDR3 length: 16 residues. V gave up 1 base and J gave up 1 base; unmatched junction bases: 4. Germline values: CDR1 SGHTA, CDR2 FQGNSA.

The chain has TRBV9 and TRBJ1-4, with 7 positions matching TRBD1. The CDR3 contains 15 residues. The ends lost 3 bases at V and 2 bases at J; junction bases unmatched: 4. Per the germline V gene, CDR1 is SGDLS and CDR2 is YYNGEE. CDR3 sequence: CASSALTGTNEKLFF. The CDR3 nucleotides are TGTGCCAGCAGCGCGCTGACAGGGACTAATGAAAAACTGTTTTTT.

V and J are TRBV5-5 and TRBJ2-6; TRBD1 agrees at 9 bases. Trimming removed 4 bases from V and 2 bases from J; junction bases left unmatched: 10. Germline V CDR1 and CDR2: SGHKS, YYEKEE (reference sequence). The CDR3 is 18 amino acids. CDR3 bases: TGTGCCAGCAGCCACCACGGGGACAGGGTCCCTGGGGCCAACGTCCTGACTTTC. This gives the protein CASSHHGDRVPGANVLTF.

The gene calls are TRBV7-9 and TRBJ2-7, with a weak D call TRBD2 (6 bases). Germline lookup yields CDR1 SEHNR and CDR2 FQNEAQ (reference sequence). V lost 3 bases, J lost 2 bases, and 14 bases lay in between. This CDR3 is 15 amino acids long. The DNA of the CDR3 is TGTGCCAGCAGCTTTGGAGGGAGTGGGGCCTACGAGCAGTACTTC. Protein: CASSFGGSGAYEQYF.

The chain has TRBV5-5 and TRBJ1-2; D is unclear. CDR3 size: 14 residues. Germline CDR1 and CDR2: SGHKS and YYEKEE (reference sequence). V lost 2 bases and J 4 bases, leaving 12 bases between the germline ends. CDR3 sequence reads: CASSFPSGTYGYTF. The CDR3 region has the DNA TGTGCCAGCAGCTTCCCCTCAGGAACCTATGGCTACACCTTC.

The CDR3 reads CASRQGEVYNEQFF. The DNA of the CDR3 is TGTGCCAGCAGACAGGGCGAGGTCTACAATGAGCAGTTCTTC. The chain employs TRBV27 and TRBJ2-1, with D possibly TRBD1 on 6 matching bases. V was shortened by 6 bases and J by 3 bases, with 12 bases between the two germline ends. The CDR3 has 14 amino acids. CDR1 is MNHEY, CDR2 SMNVEV, per germline (reference sequence).

The genes are TRBV7-9 and TRBJ2-3, with a possible D match to TRBD2 (6 bases). V lost 7 bases and J lost 4, with 21 bases in between. CDR1 and CDR2 from the germline V gene are SEHNR and FQNEAQ (reference sequence). The CDR3 runs to 16 residues. CDR3 region: CASTLDKAGLSDTQYF. Written as DNA, the CDR3 is TGTGCCAGCACCCTAGACAAAGCGGGTTTATCAGATACGCAGTATTTT.

This chain uses TRBV10-3 with TRBJ2-7, with TRBD1 matching 8 bases. Germline CDR1 reads ENHRY; CDR2 reads SYGVKD. The CDR3 sequence is 15 residues long. V shed 6 bases and J 7 bases; nucleotides not matched to a gene: 14. CDR3 sequence: CAIRTGEPPPGEQYF. Written as DNA, the CDR3 is TGTGCCATCAGGACAGGGGAACCTCCCCCGGGGGAGCAGTACTTC.

The count of this clone is one. V and J are TRBV14 and TRBJ2-5; D is uncertain. Germline values: CDR1 SGHDN, CDR2 FVKESK. The CDR3 is made up of 14 amino acids. V was pared by 1 base and J by 1 base, with 7 bases between. CDR3 in amino acids: CASSQVRPQETQYF. The CDR3 DNA follows: TGTGCCAGCAGCCAAGTGAGGCCCCAAGAGACCCAGTACTTC.

This chain links TRBV28 with TRBJ1-6, with TRBD1 as a possible D gene (6 bases). Between the trimmed V and J ends, which lost 1 base and 3 bases, there was a span of 7 bases. This CDR3 region has 15 residues. In germline, CDR1 is MDHEN, CDR2 SYDVKM. The CDR3 sequence: CASSLSDSYNSPLHF. The DNA for the CDR3 is TGTGCCAGCAGTTTATCGGACAGCTATAATTCACCCCTCCACTTT.

This chain connects TRBV5-1 to TRBJ1-2; unclear D gene. Germline V gene sequence: CDR1 SGHRS, CDR2 YFSETQ. CDR3 length: 12 residues. Trimming pared 3 bases from V and 6 bases from J, leaving 9 bases between. The chain's CDR3 is CASSSWTDGYTF. The CDR3 DNA reads TGCGCCAGCAGCTCCTGGACGGATGGCTACACCTTC.

This sequence joins TRBV5-6 and TRBJ2-1; the match to TRBD2 covers 13 bases. The V segment lost 4 bases and the J segment 2 bases; nucleotides outside the gene matches: 6. This CDR3 is 17 amino acids long. Per the germline V gene, CDR1 is SGHDT and CDR2 is YYEEEE. CDR3 region: CASSGGLAGTTYNEQFF. For the CDR3, the DNA is TGTGCCAGCAGCGGGGGACTAGCGGGAACAACCTACAATGAGCAGTTCTTC.

J is TRBJ2-7 and V is TRBV10-3; 13 nucleotides line up with TRBD2. V was clipped by 10 bases and J by 4 bases; unmatched bases: 7. Germline V gene data show CDR1 as ENHRY and CDR2 as SYGVKD. The CDR3 extends over 14 amino acids. The CDR3 loop reads CATQLAGGSYEQYF. The DNA for the CDR3 is TGTGCCACCCAACTAGCGGGAGGGTCTTACGAGCAGTACTTC.

V usage is TRBV6-1 and J usage is TRBJ1-6, with no clear D. CDR3 size: 14 residues. CDR1 and CDR2 from the germline V gene are MNHNS and SASEGT. The V gene lost 0 bases and the J gene lost 10 bases, with 10 bases spanning the gap. The CDR3 here is CASSEALQSSPLHF. In DNA, the CDR3 is TGTGCCAGCAGTGAAGCCTTACAGAGCTCACCCCTCCACTTT.

This chain uses TRBV5-1 with TRBJ1-2, with D possibly being TRBD1 (6 bases). Trimming cost V 2 bases and J 3 bases, with 11 bases left between them. From germline, CDR1 is SGHRS and CDR2 YFSETQ. The CDR3 is 14 amino acids. DNA for the CDR3: TGCGCCAGCAGCTTTCAGGGGCAGGACTATGGCTACACCTTC. Translated, it gives CASSFQGQDYGYTF.

The V call is TRBV10-1, the J call TRBJ2-3; D may match TRBD1 or TRBD2 (6 bases each). The germline CDR1 and CDR2 sequences are WNHNN and SYGVQD (reference sequence). The CDR3 spans 12 residues. V shed 6 bases and J shed 8 bases, with 12 bases lying between them. The DNA for the CDR3 is TGCGCCAGCAGCCCCCGGGGGCTTACGCAGTATTTT. It codes for CASSPRGLTQYF.